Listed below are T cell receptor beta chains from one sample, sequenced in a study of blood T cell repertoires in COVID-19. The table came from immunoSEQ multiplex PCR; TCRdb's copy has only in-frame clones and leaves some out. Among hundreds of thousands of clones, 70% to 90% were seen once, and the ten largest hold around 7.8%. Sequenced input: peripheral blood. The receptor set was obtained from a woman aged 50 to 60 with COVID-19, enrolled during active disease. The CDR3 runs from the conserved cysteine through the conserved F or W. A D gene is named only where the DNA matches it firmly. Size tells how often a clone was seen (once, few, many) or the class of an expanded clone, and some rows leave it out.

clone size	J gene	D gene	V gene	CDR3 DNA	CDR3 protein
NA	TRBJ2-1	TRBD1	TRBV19	TGTGCCAGTAAACAGGGGATCAATGGGGAGCAGTTCTTC	CASKQGINGEQFF
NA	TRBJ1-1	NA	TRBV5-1	TGCGCCAGCAGCTTTTCGACAGCGAACACTGAAGCTTTCTTT	CASSFSTANTEAFF
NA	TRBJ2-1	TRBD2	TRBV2	TGTGCCAGCAGTTCAGGGCGGGGGGAGCAGTTCTTC	CASSSGRGEQFF
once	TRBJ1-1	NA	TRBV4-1	TGCGCCAGCAGCCAAGAAACCGTAGCCCCCGTCGGAAGGAACACTGAAGCTTTCTTT	CASSQETVAPVGRNTEAFF
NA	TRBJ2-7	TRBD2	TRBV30	TGTGCCTGGAGTGTACGACTAGCGGGCACCTACGAGCAGTACTTC	CAWSVRLAGTYEQYF
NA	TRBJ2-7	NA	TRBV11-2	TGTGCCAGCAGCTTAGAGGCCGAAATCGACATCTCCTACGAGCAGTACTTC	CASSLEAEIDISYEQYF
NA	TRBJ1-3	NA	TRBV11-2	TGTGCCAGCACCCCCAGGACGGGAGAAAACACCATATATTTT	CASTPRTGENTIYF
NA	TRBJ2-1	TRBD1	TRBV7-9	TGTGCCAGCAGCCCCGAGAGAGCAGGGGGCGAAGGGCAGTTCTTC	CASSPERAGGEGQFF
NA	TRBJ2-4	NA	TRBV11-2	TGTGCCAGCAGCTTAGCGGCGGATGTAAACATTCAGTACTTC	CASSLAADVNIQYF
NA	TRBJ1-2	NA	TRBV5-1	TGCGCCTCCCGCCGGGGAGAAAACTATGGCTACACCTTC	CASRRGENYGYTF
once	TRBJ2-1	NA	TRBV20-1	TGCAGTACCAGGGATTACAATGAGCAGTTCTTC	CSTRDYNEQFF
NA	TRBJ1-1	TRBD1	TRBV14	TGTGCCAGCAGCCCCGACAGGGTGTTGGCTTTCTTT	CASSPDRVLAFF
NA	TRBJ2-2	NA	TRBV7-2	TGTGCCAGCAGCTCCGTCTTGACTAGCGGGGAGCTGTTTTTT	CASSSVLTSGELFF
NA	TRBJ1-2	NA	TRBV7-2	TGTGCCAGCAGCTTAAGTCAGAACTATGGCTACACCTTC	CASSLSQNYGYTF
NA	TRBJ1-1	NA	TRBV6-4	TGTGCCAGCAGTCTTGAGATTAACACTGAAGCTTTCTTT	CASSLEINTEAFF
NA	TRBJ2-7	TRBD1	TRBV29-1	TGCAGCGTTGTCAATCAGGGGGCAGGCCACGAGCAGTACTTC	CSVVNQGAGHEQYF
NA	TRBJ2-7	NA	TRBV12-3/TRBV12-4	TGTGCCAGCAGTTTCAGTTACGAGCAGTACTTC	CASSFSYEQYF
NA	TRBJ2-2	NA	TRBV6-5	TGTGCCAGCAAGCGCCCGGGCACCGGGGAGCTGTTTTTT	CASKRPGTGELFF
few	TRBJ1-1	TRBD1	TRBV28	TGTGCCACGATGACAGGGCCTAATTATGAAGCTTTCTTT	CATMTGPNYEAFF
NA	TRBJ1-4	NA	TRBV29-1	TGCAGCGTTGAAGAATCGAGCAGGGGAGGGGAAAAACTGTTTTTT	CSVEESSRGGEKLFF
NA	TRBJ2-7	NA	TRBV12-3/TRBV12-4	TGTGCCAGCAGTTCGACAGGACTCTACGAGCAGTACTTC	CASSSTGLYEQYF
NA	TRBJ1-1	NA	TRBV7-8	TGTGCCAGCAGCCCAACAATCATGAACACTGAAGCTTTCTTT	CASSPTIMNTEAFF
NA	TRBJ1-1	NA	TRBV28	TGTGCCAGCAGTTTATTCAGGGTAGGGGCCACTGAAGCTTTCTTT	CASSLFRVGATEAFF
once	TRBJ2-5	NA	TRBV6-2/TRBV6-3	TGTGCCAGCAGTTACACAAGACAAGAGACCCAGTACTTC	CASSYTRQETQYF
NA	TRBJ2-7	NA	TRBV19	TGTGCCAGTACCACAACGGCGGGACGACCTAACGAGCAGTACTTC	CASTTTAGRPNEQYF
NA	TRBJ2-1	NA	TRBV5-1	TGCGCCAGCAGCCAGACAGGTTCGGAGCAGTTCTTC	CASSQTGSEQFF
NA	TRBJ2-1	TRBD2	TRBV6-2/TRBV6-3	TGTGCCAGCAGTTACTCCGGTTCGGGGGGACCATACAATGAGCAGTTCTTC	CASSYSGSGGPYNEQFF
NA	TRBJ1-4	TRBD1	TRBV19	TGTGCCAGCCAAAGACAGGGGGCGAGTCTCCTTGAAAAACTGTTTTTT	CASQRQGASLLEKLFF
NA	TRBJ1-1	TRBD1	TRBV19	TGTGCCAGTAGCCGTAGGACAGGGGGCTTAGGAACTGAAGCTTTCTTT	CASSRRTGGLGTEAFF
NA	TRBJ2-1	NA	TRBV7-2	TGTGCCAGCAGCTCGGGACTCAACTCCTACAATGAGCAGTTCTTC	CASSSGLNSYNEQFF
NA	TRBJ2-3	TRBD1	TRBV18	TGTGCCAGCTCACCAGAGACAGGGATCGCAGATACGCAGTATTTT	CASSPETGIADTQYF
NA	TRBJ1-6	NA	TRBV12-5	TGTGCTAGTGGTTTGGTTCCTTCAGGGCCGTATAATTCACCCCTCCACTTT	CASGLVPSGPYNSPLHF
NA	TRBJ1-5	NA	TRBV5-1	TGCGCCAGCAGCTTGACAGGTAAAAATCAGCCCCAGCATTTT	CASSLTGKNQPQHF
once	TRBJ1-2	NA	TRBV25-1	TGTGCCAGCAGTGAACCGGACAGATACTATGGCTACACCTTC	CASSEPDRYYGYTF
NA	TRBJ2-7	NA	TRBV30	TGTGCCTGGAGTCTGGCTCGGGGCTACGAGCAGTACTTC	CAWSLARGYEQYF
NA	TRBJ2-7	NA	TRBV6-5	TGTGCCAGCAGTCCTACAGGGTACGAGCAGTACTTC	CASSPTGYEQYF
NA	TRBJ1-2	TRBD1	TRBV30	TGTGCCTGGAGCTCCTGGACAGGGCTTTACTATGGCTACACCTTC	CAWSSWTGLYYGYTF
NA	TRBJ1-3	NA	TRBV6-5	TGTGCCAGCATTTCCCCAGACACCATATATTTT	CASISPDTIYF
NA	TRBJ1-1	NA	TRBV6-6	TGTGCCAGCAGTCCCCCCGGGGTTAACACTGAAGCTTTCTTT	CASSPPGVNTEAFF
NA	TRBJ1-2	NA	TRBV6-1	TGTGCCAGCAGTGATGGGAGTAATGAGAACTATGGCTACACCTTC	CASSDGSNENYGYTF
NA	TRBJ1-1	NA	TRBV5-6	TGTGCCAGCAGCTTGGGGTGGCAGGGTGTAAAATTCTTT	CASSLGWQGVKFF
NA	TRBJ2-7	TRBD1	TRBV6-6	TGTGCCAGTATTGGGACAGCCCGGACCTACGAGCAGTACTTC	CASIGTARTYEQYF
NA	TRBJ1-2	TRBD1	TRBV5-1	TGCGCCAGCAGCTCGGGACAGGGGGCGAGCGGCTACACCTTC	CASSSGQGASGYTF
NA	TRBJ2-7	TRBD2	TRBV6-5	TGTGCCAGTGGATGGCGCGGACTAGGCTACGAGCAGTACTTC	CASGWRGLGYEQYF
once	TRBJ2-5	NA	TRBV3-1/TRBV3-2	TGTGCCAGCAGCCAAGGAGTGAGCCAGTACTTC	CASSQGVSQYF
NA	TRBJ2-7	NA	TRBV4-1	TGCGCCAGCAGCCCAGGCCCAGGACTCGAGCAGTACTTC	CASSPGPGLEQYF
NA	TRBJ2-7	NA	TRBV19	TGTGCCAGTACCCGTACCCTAAGCTCCTACGAGCAGTACTTC	CASTRTLSSYEQYF
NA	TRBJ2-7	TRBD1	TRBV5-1	TGCGCCAGCAGCTTAACGCCGGGACAGGGGCGGTACGAGCAGTACTTC	CASSLTPGQGRYEQYF
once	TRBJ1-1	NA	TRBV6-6	TGTGCCAGCAGTCGGAGGGTGAACACTGAAGCTTTCTTT	CASSRRVNTEAFF